A single sample gave rise to the 4 T cell receptor beta chains below, sequenced in a study of metastatic and nonmetastatic thyroid tumors. TCRdb re-called the PCR reads via MiXCR. Of under 35,000 clones in the sample, under 25% are singletons; the top ten hold 13% to 15%. No treatment of any kind had been given to any patient before thyroid surgery. Sequenced material: blood. The receptor set was obtained from a female donor with papillary thyroid cancer or a benign thyroid nodule (not recorded which). Some clones in this sample may be carry-over from other donors' samples.

By share, this clone ranks as medium-sized. One junction end disagrees with the germline gene, perhaps due to a read error. The J gene is TRBJ1-3, the V gene TRBV28, with D possibly TRBD1 on 5 matching bases. The germline V gene has CDR1 MDHEN and CDR2 SYDVKM. CDR3 length equals 12 residues. The CDR3 DNA follows: TGTGCCAGCAGTGTGCAGGGACTACCCTCCAATTTT. Its translation is CASSVQGLPSNF.

This clone was picked up many times. This chain uses TRBV20-1 with TRBJ2-1; no clear D. The CDR3 consists of 17 residues. CDR1 is DFQATT, CDR2 SNEGSKA, per germline (reference sequence). V was cut by 2 bases and J by 5 bases, with 22 bases left in between. CDR3 protein: CSARNPGGISLDNEQFF. CDR3 sequence (DNA): TGCAGTGCTAGAAACCCGGGCGGCATTAGCCTAGACAATGAGCAGTTCTTC.

Many counts were recorded for this clone. The rearrangement links TRBV6-4 to TRBJ2-2; D call uncertain. CDR3 size: 13 residues. CDR1 and CDR2 from the germline V gene are MRHNA and SNTAGT. V dropped 2 bases and J dropped 6 bases, with 7 bases sitting between them. This CDR3 is CASSDIGAGELFF. The CDR3 region has the DNA TGTGCCAGCAGTGACATAGGAGCCGGGGAGCTGTTTTTT.

This clone was recorded at least ten times. The gene calls are TRBV6-1 and TRBJ1-5; D possibly corresponds to TRBD1 (5 bases). The germline gives CDR1 MNHNS, CDR2 SASEGT. The CDR3 is made up of 14 amino acids. The V end lost 8 bases, the J end lost 2 bases, and 13 bases lay between the germline ends. This CDR3 is CASQTGGGNQPQHF. The CDR3 DNA reads TGTGCCAGCCAGACCGGAGGGGGCAATCAGCCCCAGCATTTT.